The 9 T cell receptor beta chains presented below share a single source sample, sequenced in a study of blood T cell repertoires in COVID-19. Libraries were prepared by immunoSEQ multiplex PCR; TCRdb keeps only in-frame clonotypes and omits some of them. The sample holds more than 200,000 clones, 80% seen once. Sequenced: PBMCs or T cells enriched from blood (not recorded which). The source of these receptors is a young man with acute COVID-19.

The CDR3 reads CASRGVTRYGYTF. Here the CDR3 DNA reads TGTGCCAGCCGGGGGGTCACGAGGTATGGCTACACCTTC. The genes are TRBV12-3 or TRBV12-4 and TRBJ1-2; the D gene is possibly TRBD1 (5 bases). V was cut by 8 bases and J by 5 bases, with 15 bases left in between. The length of the CDR3 is 13 residues.

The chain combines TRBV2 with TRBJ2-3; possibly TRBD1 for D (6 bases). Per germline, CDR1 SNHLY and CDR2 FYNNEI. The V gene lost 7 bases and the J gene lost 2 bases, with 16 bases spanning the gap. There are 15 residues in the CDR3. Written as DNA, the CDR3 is TGTGCCAGCACCAGAGGGGGTCTTCCCACAGATACGCAGTATTTT. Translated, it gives CASTRGGLPTDTQYF.

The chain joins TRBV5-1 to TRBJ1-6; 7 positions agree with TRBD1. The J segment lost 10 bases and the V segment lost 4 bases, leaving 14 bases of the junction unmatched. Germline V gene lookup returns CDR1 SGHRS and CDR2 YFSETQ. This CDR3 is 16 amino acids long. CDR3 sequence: CASSPSPGQSGSPLHF. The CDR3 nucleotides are TGCGCCAGCAGCCCCTCCCCGGGACAGTCAGGATCACCCCTCCACTTT.

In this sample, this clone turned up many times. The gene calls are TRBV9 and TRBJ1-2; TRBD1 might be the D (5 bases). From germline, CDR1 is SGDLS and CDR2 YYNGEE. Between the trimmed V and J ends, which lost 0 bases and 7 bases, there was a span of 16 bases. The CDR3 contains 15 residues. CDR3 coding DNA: TGTGCCAGCAGCGTAGACGGCAGGGCGGTCGCTGGCTACACCTTC. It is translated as CASSVDGRAVAGYTF.

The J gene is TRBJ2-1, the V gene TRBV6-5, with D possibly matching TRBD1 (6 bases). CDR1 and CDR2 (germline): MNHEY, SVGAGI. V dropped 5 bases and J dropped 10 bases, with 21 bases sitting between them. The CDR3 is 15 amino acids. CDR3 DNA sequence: TGTGCCAGCAGTCTACTGTGGGCCTCAACAGGGGAGCAGTTCTTC. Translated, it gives CASSLLWASTGEQFF.

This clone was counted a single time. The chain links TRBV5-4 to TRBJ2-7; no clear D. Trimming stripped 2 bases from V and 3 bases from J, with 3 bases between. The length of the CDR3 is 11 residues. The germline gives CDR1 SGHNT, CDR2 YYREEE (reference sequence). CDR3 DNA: TGTGCCAGCAGCTTCGGCTACGAGCAGTACTTC. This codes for CASSFGYEQYF.

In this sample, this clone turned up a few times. The CDR3 loop is CASSPTGGGSGNTIYF. The DNA for the CDR3 is TGTGCCAGCTCACCAACAGGCGGCGGCTCTGGAAACACCATATATTTT. V and J are TRBV18 and TRBJ1-3, with D possibly TRBD1 on 5 matching bases. This CDR3 is built from 16 residues. With 2 bases removed from V and 0 bases from J, the gap between germline ends came to 11 bases. The germline V gene has CDR1 KGHSH and CDR2 LQKENI.

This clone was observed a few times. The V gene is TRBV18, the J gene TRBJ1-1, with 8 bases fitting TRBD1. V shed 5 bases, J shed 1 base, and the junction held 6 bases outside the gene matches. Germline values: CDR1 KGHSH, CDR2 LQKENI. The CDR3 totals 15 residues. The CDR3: CASSATGDSNTEAFF. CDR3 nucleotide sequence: TGTGCCAGCTCAGCGACAGGGGACTCGAACACTGAAGCTTTCTTT.

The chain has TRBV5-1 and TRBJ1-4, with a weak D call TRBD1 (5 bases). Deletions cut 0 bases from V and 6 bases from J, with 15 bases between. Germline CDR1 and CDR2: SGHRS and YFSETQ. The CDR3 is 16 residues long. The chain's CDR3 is CASSLGGGKEYEKLFF. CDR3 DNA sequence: TGCGCCAGCAGCTTGGGTGGGGGGAAGGAGTATGAAAAACTGTTTTTT.